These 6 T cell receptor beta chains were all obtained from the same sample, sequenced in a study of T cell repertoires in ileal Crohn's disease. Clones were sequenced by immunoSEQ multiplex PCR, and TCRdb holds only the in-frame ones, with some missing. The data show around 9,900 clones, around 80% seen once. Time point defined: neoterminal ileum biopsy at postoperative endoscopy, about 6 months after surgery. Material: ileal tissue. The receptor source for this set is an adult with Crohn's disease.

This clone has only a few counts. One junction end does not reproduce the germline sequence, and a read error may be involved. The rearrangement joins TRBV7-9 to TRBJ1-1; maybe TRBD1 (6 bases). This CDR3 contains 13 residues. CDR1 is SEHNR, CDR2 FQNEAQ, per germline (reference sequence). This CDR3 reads CASSLQGPTNIPF. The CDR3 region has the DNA TGTGCCAGCAGCTTACAGGGGCCGACCAATATTCCATTT.

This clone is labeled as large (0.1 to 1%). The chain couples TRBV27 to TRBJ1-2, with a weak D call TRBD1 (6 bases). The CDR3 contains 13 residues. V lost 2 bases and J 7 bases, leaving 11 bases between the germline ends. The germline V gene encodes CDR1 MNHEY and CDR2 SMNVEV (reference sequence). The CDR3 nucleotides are TGTGCCAGCAGTTTAGACTGGACAGCTGGCTACACCTTC. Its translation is CASSLDWTAGYTF.

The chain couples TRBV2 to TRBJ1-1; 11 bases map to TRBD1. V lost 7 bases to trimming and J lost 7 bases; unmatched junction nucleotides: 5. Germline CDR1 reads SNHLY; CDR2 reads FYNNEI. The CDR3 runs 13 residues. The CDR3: CASKRDRGFEAFF. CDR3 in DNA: TGTGCCAGCAAGAGGGACAGGGGGTTTGAAGCTTTCTTT.

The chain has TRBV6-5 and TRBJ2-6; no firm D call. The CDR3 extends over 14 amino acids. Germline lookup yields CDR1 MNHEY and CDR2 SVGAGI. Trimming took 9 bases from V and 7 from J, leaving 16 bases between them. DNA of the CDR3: TGTGCCAGTAAAGACTCCGCTCAAGCCAACGTCCTGACTTTC. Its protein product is CASKDSAQANVLTF.

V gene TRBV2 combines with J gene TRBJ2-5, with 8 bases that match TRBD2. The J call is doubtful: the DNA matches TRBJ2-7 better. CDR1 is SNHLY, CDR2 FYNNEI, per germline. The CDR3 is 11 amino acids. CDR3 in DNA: TGTGCCAGCACAGCGGGGGTCGAGCAGTACTTC. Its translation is CASTAGVEQYF.

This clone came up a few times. The CDR3 region is CASSPFNRDTEAFF. The CDR3 coding sequence is TGTGCCAGCAGTCCCTTTAACAGGGACACTGAAGCTTTCTTT. V is TRBV5-5 and J is TRBJ1-1; tentatively, D is TRBD1 (6 bases). The germline gives CDR1 SGHKS, CDR2 YYEKEE (reference sequence). This CDR3 contains 14 residues. Between the trimmed V and J ends, which lost 5 bases and 3 bases, there was a span of 14 bases.